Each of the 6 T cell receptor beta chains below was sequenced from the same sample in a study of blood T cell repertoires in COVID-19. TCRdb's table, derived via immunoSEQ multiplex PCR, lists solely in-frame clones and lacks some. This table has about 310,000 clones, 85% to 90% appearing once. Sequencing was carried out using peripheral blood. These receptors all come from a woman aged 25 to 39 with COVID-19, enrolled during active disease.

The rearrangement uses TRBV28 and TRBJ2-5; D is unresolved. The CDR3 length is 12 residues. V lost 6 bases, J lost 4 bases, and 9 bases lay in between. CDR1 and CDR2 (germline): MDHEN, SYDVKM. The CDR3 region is CASSPSSETQYF. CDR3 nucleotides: TGTGCCAGCAGCCCCTCGTCAGAGACCCAGTACTTC.

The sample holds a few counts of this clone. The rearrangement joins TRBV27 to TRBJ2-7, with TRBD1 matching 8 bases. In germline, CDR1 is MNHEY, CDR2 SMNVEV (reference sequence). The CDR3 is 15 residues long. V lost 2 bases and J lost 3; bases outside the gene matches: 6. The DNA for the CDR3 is TGTGCCAGCAGTTTAGATAGGACAGGGATCTACGAGCAGTACTTC. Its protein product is CASSLDRTGIYEQYF.

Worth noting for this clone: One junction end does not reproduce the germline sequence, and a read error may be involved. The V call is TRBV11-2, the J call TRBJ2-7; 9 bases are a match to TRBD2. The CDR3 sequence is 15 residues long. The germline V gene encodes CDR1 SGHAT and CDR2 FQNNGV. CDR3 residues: CASSVERGVTSEQYF. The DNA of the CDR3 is TGTGCCAGCAGCGTAGAGCGGGGGGTTACGAGTGAGCAGTACTTC.

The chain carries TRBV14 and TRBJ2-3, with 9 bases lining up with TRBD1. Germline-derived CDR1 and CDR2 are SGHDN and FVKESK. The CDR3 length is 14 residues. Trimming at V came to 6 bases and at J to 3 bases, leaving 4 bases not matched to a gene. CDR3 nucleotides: TGTGCCAGCAGTCCGACAGGGGGTACAGATACGCAGTATTTT. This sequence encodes CASSPTGGTDTQYF.

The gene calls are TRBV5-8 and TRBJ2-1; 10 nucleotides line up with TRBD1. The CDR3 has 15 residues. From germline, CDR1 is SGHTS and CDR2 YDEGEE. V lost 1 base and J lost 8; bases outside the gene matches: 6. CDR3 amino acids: CASSLYATGGDEQFF. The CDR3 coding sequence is TGTGCCAGCAGCTTGTATGCGACAGGGGGCGATGAGCAGTTCTTC.

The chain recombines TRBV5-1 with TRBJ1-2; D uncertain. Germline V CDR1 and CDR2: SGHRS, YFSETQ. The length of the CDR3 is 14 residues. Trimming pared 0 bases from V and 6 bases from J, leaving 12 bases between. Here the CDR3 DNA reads TGCGCCAGCAGCTTGGACGGGCTCGGGAATGGCTACACCTTC. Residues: CASSLDGLGNGYTF.